This TCR beta chain was recovered during a study of technical replicates of blood from a handful of donors. The CDR3 has 11 residues. Trimming took 8 bases from V and 3 from J, leaving 8 bases between them. Germline CDR1 reads MNHEY; CDR2 reads SVGAGI. TCRdb's table, derived via immunoSEQ multiplex PCR, lists solely in-frame clones and lacks some. Of about 83,000 clones listed, about 91% are singletons. The clonotype comes from a human donor in good health. The V gene is TRBV6-5, the J gene TRBJ2-7; D not resolved. The sequenced material came from T cells isolated from PBMCs. CDR3 residues: CASSQNYEQYF. CDR3 coding DNA: TGTGCCAGCTCTCAGAACTACGAGCAGTACTTC.